This TCR beta chain was captured by sequencing in a study of blood T cells in healthy people across ages. Roughly 10 milliliters was the volume of peripheral blood drawn from each donor. The second PCR ran about 6 to 12 cycles with a sample-barcoded 5' primer and J-beta primers. Each of the cDNA molecules was tagged by a template-switch adaptor with 12 random nucleotides. TCRdb used MiXCR to reprocess the 5' RACE reads, holding one entry per CDR3 protein. The sample contains fewer than 700,000 distinct CDR3 sequences, roughly 43% of which appear only once. Overall study results and limits: Possibly confounding the expanded clonotype changes was the fact that donor CMV status was unknown. Aged donors had fewer naive CD4+ cells and lower diversity than long-lived donors.

This clonotype has a handful of counts. The antigen is unknown. Looked up from germline, CDR1 is SGHVS and CDR2 is FQNEAQ. Trimming took off 2 bases at V and 5 bases at J, with 7 bases between the two ends. The CDR3 runs to 13 residues. Sequencing was performed on blood. The sequence was obtained from a man older than 75 in good health. V is TRBV7-8 and J is TRBJ2-1; D call uncertain. The CDR3 region has the DNA TGTGCCAGCAGCTTAATTAGGGACAATGAGCAGTTCTTC. Its translation: CASSLIRDNEQFF.